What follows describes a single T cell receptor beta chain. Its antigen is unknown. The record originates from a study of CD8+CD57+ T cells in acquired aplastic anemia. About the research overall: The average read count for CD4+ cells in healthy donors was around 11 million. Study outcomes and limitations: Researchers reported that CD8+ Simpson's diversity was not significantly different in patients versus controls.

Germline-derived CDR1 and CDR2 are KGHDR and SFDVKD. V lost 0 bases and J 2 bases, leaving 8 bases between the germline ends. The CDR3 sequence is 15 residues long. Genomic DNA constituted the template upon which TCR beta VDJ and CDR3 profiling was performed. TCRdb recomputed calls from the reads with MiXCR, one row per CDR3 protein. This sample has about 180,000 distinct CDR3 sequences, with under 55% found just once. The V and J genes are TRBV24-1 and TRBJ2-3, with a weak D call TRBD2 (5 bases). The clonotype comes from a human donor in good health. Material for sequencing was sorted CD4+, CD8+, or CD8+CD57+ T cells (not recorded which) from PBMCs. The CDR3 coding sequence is TGTGCCACCAGTGATTTGCAAGCGGACACAGATACGCAGTATTTT. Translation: CATSDLQADTDTQYF.